Following are 19 T cell receptor beta chains from one sample sequenced in a study of response to subunit inactivated influenza vaccine (dated by TCRdb to 2017 to 2018). The method was RT-PCR. Sequenced using an Illumina HiSeq 2500. TCRdb reprocessed the public reads (quality trimming at Q25 with fastp, clone calling with MiXCR) and kept in-frame beta chains. Each CDR3 protein gets just one entry, which takes the most common genes and DNA from the rows behind it. The sample contains around 790,000 distinct CDR3 sequences, less than 25% of them found a single time. Roughly a tenth of the sample is taken by the ten largest. The sample in question was PBMCs from blood, obtained approximately 5 days after vaccination. These TCRs come from a man aged 50 to 60 who received an inactivated influenza vaccine. Donor details come from another sample of the same person, matched by shared clones.

For the CDR3, the DNA is TGCGCCAGCAGCCAAGATCGGGGAGTCGACGAGTACTTC. It translates to CASSQDRGVDEYF. The chain has TRBV4-1 and TRBJ2-7, with D perhaps matching TRBD2 (5 bases). Trimming cost V 0 bases and J 11 bases, with 14 bases left between them. Germline V gene lookup returns CDR1 MGHRA and CDR2 YSYEKL. This CDR3 region has 13 residues.

This chain joins TRBV5-1 and TRBJ1-5; possibly TRBD1 for D (6 bases). The V gene lost 0 bases and the J gene lost 3 bases, with 7 bases spanning the gap. The CDR3 runs 14 residues. CDR1 is SGHRS, CDR2 YFSETQ, per germline. CDR3 protein: CASSLDRVNQPQHF. The DNA for the CDR3 is TGCGCCAGCAGCTTGGACAGGGTCAATCAGCCCCAGCATTTT.

This sequence joins TRBV2 and TRBJ1-2, with a possible D match to TRBD1 (6 bases). The CDR3 totals 13 residues. Germline values: CDR1 SNHLY, CDR2 FYNNEI. The V end lost 10 bases, the J end lost 2 bases, and 14 bases lay between the germline ends. The CDR3 nucleotides are TGTGCCAACAAAGACAGGATAAACTATGGCTACACCTTC. This sequence encodes CANKDRINYGYTF. The entire variable domain, with the rest obtained from reference TRBV2 and TRBJ1-2, is as follows: EPEVTQTPSHQVTQMGQEVILRCVPISNHLYFYWYRQILGQKVEFLVSFYNNEISEKSEIFDDQFSVERPDGSNFTLKIRSTKLEDSAMYFCANKDRINYGYTFGSGTRLTVV.

The V call is TRBV10-3, the J call TRBJ2-5; TRBD2 agrees at 14 bases. The trim removed 10 bases at V and 4 bases at J, leaving 8 bases unmatched. Germline CDR1 ENHRY, CDR2 SYGVKD. The CDR3 covers 15 residues. Written as DNA, the CDR3 is TGTGCCACCCCGGGACTAGCGGGGGTTGGAGAGACCCAGTACTTC. It encodes CATPGLAGVGETQYF.

The chain couples TRBV4-2 to TRBJ2-7; D perhaps matches TRBD1 (7 bases). V lost 0 bases and J lost 1, with 13 bases in between. Germline V gives CDR1 LGHNA, CDR2 YNFKEQ. CDR3 size: 16 residues. The CDR3 loop is CASSQEMTGRSYEQYF. CDR3 nucleotide sequence: TGTGCCAGCAGCCAAGAAATGACAGGGAGGTCCTACGAGCAGTACTTC.

The chain combines TRBV6-1 with TRBJ1-2; TRBD1 is a possible D gene (5 bases). Trimming removed 5 bases at V and 4 bases at J, with 17 bases between. This CDR3 contains 15 residues. The germline CDR1 and CDR2 sequences are MNHNS and SASEGT. This chain's CDR3 is CASSRAGTVGYGYTF. The DNA for the CDR3 is TGTGCCAGCAGTCGAGCAGGGACGGTTGGCTATGGCTACACCTTC.

In this sample, this clonotype turned up a few times. The chain is built from TRBV4-3 and TRBJ2-1, with a possible D match to TRBD1 (5 bases). Germline V lookup: CDR1 LGHNA, CDR2 YSLEER. Trimming cost V 2 bases and J 4 bases, with 15 bases left between them. This CDR3 is built from 16 residues. The CDR3 reads CASSQKYAGPYNEQFF. CDR3 coding DNA: TGCGCCAGCAGCCAAAAGTATGCAGGGCCGTACAATGAGCAGTTCTTC.

The rearrangement links TRBV12-3 or TRBV12-4 to TRBJ1-5, with TRBD1 matching 10 bases. V was clipped by 5 bases and J by 6 bases; unmatched bases: 10. The CDR3 totals 16 residues. The CDR3 here is CASSNAGTGVTQPQHF. CDR3 sequence (DNA): TGTGCCAGCAGTAACGCCGGGACAGGGGTGACTCAGCCCCAGCATTTT.

This clonotype appeared many times. The chain links TRBV5-1 to TRBJ2-7, with TRBD1 as a possible D gene (6 bases). Trimming cost V 0 bases and J 3 bases, with 13 bases left between them. Germline CDR1 is SGHRS and CDR2 is YFSETQ. CDR3 length: 15 residues. CDR3 nucleotides: TGCGCCAGCAGCTTGGAGTCAGGGGTTGGCTACGAGCAGTACTTC. It is translated as CASSLESGVGYEQYF. The complete variable domain, with remaining parts taken from reference TRBV5-1 and TRBJ2-7, reads KAGVTQTPRYLIKTRGQQVTLSCSPISGHRSVSWYQQTPGQGLQFLFEYFSETQRNKGNFPGRFSGRQFSNSRSEMNVSTLELGDSALYLCASSLESGVGYEQYFGPGTRLTVT.

The chain has TRBV6-6 and TRBJ2-5; a possible D gene is TRBD2 (6 bases). The ends were cut back, 6 bases at V and 1 base at J, with 12 bases in the middle. The CDR3 consists of 14 residues. The germline V gene has CDR1 MNHNY and CDR2 SVGAGI (reference sequence). CDR3 DNA sequence: TGTGCCAGCAGCTCTAGCGTGCTCCAAGAGACCCAGTACTTC. This translates into CASSSSVLQETQYF.

The V call is TRBV20-1, the J call TRBJ2-2, with a tentative D call TRBD2 (6 bases). Germline V gene data show CDR1 as DFQATT and CDR2 as SNEGSKA (reference sequence). This CDR3 is built from 13 residues. Between the trimmed V and J ends, which lost 3 bases and 8 bases, there was a span of 13 bases. The CDR3 region is CSASGRGKGELFF. CDR3 bases: TGCAGTGCTAGCGGGCGGGGAAAGGGGGAGCTGTTTTTT.

The chain is built from TRBV29-1 and TRBJ2-3; possibly TRBD1 or TRBD2 for D (5 bases each). From germline, CDR1 is SQVTM and CDR2 ANQGSEA. V lost 1 base and J lost 5, with 19 bases in between. The CDR3 has 16 amino acids. The CDR3 DNA reads as TGCAGCGTTGAAGGGGCCCGGGACCTAGGGGAAGATACGCAGTATTTT. Its protein product is CSVEGARDLGEDTQYF.

V is TRBV6-2 or TRBV6-3 and J is TRBJ2-1, with a possible D match to TRBD2 (6 bases). Looked up from germline, CDR1 is MNHEY and CDR2 is SVGEGT. The CDR3 is 13 amino acids. V gave up 6 bases and J gave up 15 bases, with 21 bases separating them. CDR3 region: CASSPGTLRNRFF. CDR3 in DNA: TGTGCCAGCAGCCCCGGGACTCTCCGAAATCGGTTCTTC.

This clonotype has only a few counts. The chain has TRBV7-2 and TRBJ2-7; 9 bases fit TRBD1. The CDR3 runs 14 residues. CDR1 and CDR2 from the germline V gene are SGHTA and FQGNSA. The ends lost 3 bases at V and 7 bases at J; junction bases unmatched: 7. CDR3 bases: TGTGCCAGCAGCTTCGGACAGGGGATCGGGGAGCAGTACTTC. This codes for CASSFGQGIGEQYF. Using reference TRBV7-2 and TRBJ2-7 for the parts outside the CDR3, the full variable domain is GAGVSQSPSNKVTEKGKDVELRCDPISGHTALYWYRQSLGQGLEFLIYFQGNSAPDKSGLPSDRFSAERTGGSVSTLTIQRTQQEDSAVYLCASSFGQGIGEQYFGPGTRLTVT.

This clonotype was detected a few times. The chain carries TRBV7-6 and TRBJ2-3, with 7 bases identical to TRBD2. The CDR3 loop spans 17 amino acids. With 0 bases clipped from V and 5 bases from J, the junction kept 11 bases outside the gene matches. Germline CDR1 SGHVS, CDR2 FNYEAQ. The CDR3 protein is CASSLALASGEVDTQYF. CDR3 bases: TGTGCCAGCAGCTTAGCGTTGGCTAGCGGAGAAGTAGATACGCAGTATTTT.

V and J are TRBV7-9 and TRBJ1-1, with D maybe TRBD1 (6 bases). CDR1 SEHNR and CDR2 FQNEAQ come from the germline V gene (reference sequence). The CDR3 has 14 amino acids. The ends were cut back, 2 bases at V and 3 bases at J, with 10 bases in the middle. CDR3 in amino acids: CASSLNRADTEAFF. The CDR3 DNA sequence: TGTGCCAGCAGCTTAAACAGGGCGGACACTGAAGCTTTCTTT. Combining the CDR3 with reference TRBV7-9 and TRBJ1-1 gives the whole variable domain DTGVSQNPRHKITKRGQNVTFRCDPISEHNRLYWYRQTLGQGPEFLTYFQNEAQLEKSRLLSDRFSAERPKGSFSTLEIQRTEQGDSAMYLCASSLNRADTEAFFGQGTRLTVV.

In this sample, this clonotype turned up many times. V gene TRBV20-1 combines with J gene TRBJ1-1; D is unresolved. The V gene's germline CDR1 is DFQATT and CDR2 SNEGSKA (reference sequence). The CDR3 is 12 residues long. Trimming took 5 bases from V and 7 from J, leaving 14 bases between them. The CDR3 loop reads CSALDIRVEAFF. CDR3 bases: TGCAGTGCTCTTGATATAAGAGTTGAAGCTTTCTTT.

This chain joins TRBV5-1 and TRBJ2-3; D not resolved. The CDR3 is 14 residues long. Germline lookup yields CDR1 SGHRS and CDR2 YFSETQ. V shed 4 bases and J shed 1 base, with 10 bases lying between them. The CDR3 region has the DNA TGCGCCAGCAGCCAAGTGGGTGGCACAGATACGCAGTATTTT. It is translated as CASSQVGGTDTQYF.

The rearrangement joins TRBV20-1 to TRBJ1-1; no clear D. Trimming pared 7 bases from V and 4 bases from J, leaving 16 bases between. The CDR3 totals 13 residues. Looked up from germline, CDR1 is DFQATT and CDR2 is SNEGSKA (reference sequence). The CDR3 sequence is CSVLSWARTEAFF. CDR3 DNA sequence: TGCAGTGTTCTCTCCTGGGCCCGCACTGAAGCTTTCTTT.